This T cell receptor (beta chain) was retrieved from a study of blood T cell repertoires in COVID-19. From germline, CDR1 is MDHEN and CDR2 SYDVKM. V dropped 2 bases and J dropped 8; count of bases not matched to a gene: 8. This CDR3 spans 15 amino acids. Generated by immunoSEQ multiplex PCR, the TCRdb table keeps only in-frame clones and is missing some. This sample yields 150,000 to 200,000 clones, of which about 88% are seen a single time; around 5.8% belongs to the top ten. This clonotype originated in a man aged 40-49 years with active or convalescent COVID-19. Sequencing was done on a sample of peripheral blood. The genes are TRBV28 and TRBJ2-1; 8 bases map to TRBD2. The CDR3 sequence is CASSLGTRGVDEQFF. CDR3 coding DNA: TGTGCCAGCAGTTTAGGGACTAGGGGTGTCGATGAGCAGTTCTTC.